This TCR beta chain was identified in a study of blood T cell repertoires in COVID-19. Looking at the study overall: COVID-19 samples collected from the United States, Italy and Spain covered acute and convalescent phases.

How the authors handled the data: By means of reference gene primer amplification, nucleated cell counts were estimated. TCRdb keeps only in-frame clones here, not all; method: immunoSEQ multiplex PCR. Clone size and V and J calls were adopted from that table, with D and trimming inferred from the DNA. The sample consists of about 43,000 clones, about nine tenths of them appearing once. J gave up 7 bases and V 5 bases, and 12 bases lay outside the gene matches. Germline lookup yields CDR1 LGHNA and CDR2 YNFKEQ. The CDR3 covers 16 residues. The J gene is TRBJ2-1, the V gene TRBV4-2; TRBD2 matches 9 bases. The source is a human donor in a cohort sampled during active COVID-19. The sample was peripheral blood. Written as DNA, the CDR3 is TGTGCCAGCAGCACGTCCGGGACTAGCAAATATAATGAGCAGTTCTTC. Translated, it gives CASSTSGTSKYNEQFF.